The 31 T cell receptor beta chains in this list originate from one sample, sequenced in a study of cytomegalovirus exposure and HLA in healthy donors. In the PCR, 60 Vbeta and 13 Jbeta primers were used. Measured with immunoSEQ multiplex PCR; TCRdb has only the in-frame clones, and not every one. The sample shows about 120,000 clones, around 10% of them seen only once. Material for sequencing was PBMCs. The receptors here all came from a man between 25 and 39 years old in good health and CMV-seronegative.

The genes are TRBV30 and TRBJ2-7, with 7 nucleotides matching TRBD2. This CDR3 is built from 15 residues. The J segment lost 6 bases and the V segment lost 3 bases, leaving 14 bases of the junction unmatched. Germline CDR1 GTSNPN, CDR2 SVGIG (reference sequence). CDR3 coding DNA: TGTGCCTGGAGACCCCGGGGAGGGGCTCTGTTCGAGCAGTACTTC. Its translation is CAWRPRGGALFEQYF. Full variable domain (remainder filled in from reference TRBV30 and TRBJ2-7): SQTIHQWPATLVQPVGSPLSLECTVEGTSNPNLYWYRQAAGRGLQLLFYSVGIGQISSEVPQNLSASRPQDRQFILSSKKLLLSDSGFYLCAWRPRGGALFEQYFGPGTRLTVT.

The gene calls are TRBV5-8 and TRBJ1-6; D uncertain. The CDR3 is 14 residues long. The germline V gene has CDR1 SGHTS and CDR2 YDEGEE. Trimming shortened V by 4 bases and J by 9 bases, and 14 bases separated the two germline ends. CDR3 residues: CASSPPGRGSPLHF. The DNA of the CDR3 is TGTGCCAGCAGCCCTCCCGGTCGAGGTTCACCCCTCCACTTT.

V and J are TRBV11-3 and TRBJ1-2; TRBD1 matches 8 bases. CDR1 is SGHNT and CDR2 is YENEEA in the germline V gene. V trimming: 5 bases; J trimming: 2 bases; junction bases outside the gene matches: 4. CDR3 size: 14 residues. In DNA form, the CDR3 reads TGTGCCAGCAGCCCTCGGACAGGGAACTATGGCTACACCTTC. It codes for CASSPRTGNYGYTF.

This clone was recorded only once. The chain uses TRBV5-1 and TRBJ1-1, with D unclear. With 0 bases removed from V and 4 bases from J, the gap between germline ends came to 10 bases. This CDR3 spans 14 amino acids. Germline V gene data show CDR1 as SGHRS and CDR2 as YFSETQ. CDR3 protein: CASSLGERSTEAFF. The CDR3 DNA is TGCGCCAGCAGCTTGGGTGAAAGGAGCACTGAAGCTTTCTTT.

V is TRBV28 and J is TRBJ2-1; 10 bases align to TRBD2. Trimming at V came to 5 bases and at J to 10 bases, leaving 8 bases not matched to a gene. CDR1 is MDHEN and CDR2 is SYDVKM in the germline V gene. The CDR3 length is 14 residues. CDR3 bases: TGTGCCAGCAGTCCCCAAGCGGGAGGGGAGGAGCAGTTCTTC. Its protein product is CASSPQAGGEEQFF.

The rearrangement uses TRBV5-8 and TRBJ1-5, with D possibly being TRBD1 (5 bases). This CDR3 has 16 amino acids. Germline loops: CDR1 SGHTS, CDR2 YDEGEE. The V gene lost 3 bases and the J gene lost 9 bases, with 22 bases spanning the gap. The CDR3 sequence: CASSSTDRDWGWPQHF. CDR3 bases: TGTGCCAGCAGCTCGACTGACCGGGACTGGGGTTGGCCCCAGCATTTT.

This chain joins TRBV5-1 and TRBJ1-5; D remains unclear. With 4 bases removed from V and 2 bases from J, the gap between germline ends came to 13 bases. The CDR3 has 15 amino acids. The germline V gene encodes CDR1 SGHRS and CDR2 YFSETQ. The CDR3 here is CASSPDGRRNQPQHF. CDR3 in DNA: TGCGCCAGCAGCCCCGACGGGAGGCGCAATCAGCCCCAGCATTTT.

This chain uses TRBV15 with TRBJ2-5; a possible D gene is TRBD1 (6 bases). V lost 0 bases and J 5 bases, leaving 7 bases between the germline ends. Looked up from germline, CDR1 is LNHNV and CDR2 is YYDKDF (reference sequence). The length of the CDR3 is 13 residues. This chain's CDR3 is CATSRDRGETQYF. CDR3 in DNA: TGTGCCACCAGCAGAGATAGGGGGGAGACCCAGTACTTC. Supplemented by reference TRBV15 and TRBJ2-5, the full variable domain reads DAMVIQNPRYQVTQFGKPVTLSCSQTLNHNVMYWYQQKSSQAPKLLFHYYDKDFNNEADTPDNFQSRRPNTSFCFLDIRSPGLGDTAMYLCATSRDRGETQYFGPGTRLLVL.

This clone was recorded a few times. The V gene is TRBV6-1, the J gene TRBJ2-7, with 7 bases that match TRBD1. V was pared by 4 bases and J by 7 bases, with 1 base of the junction left unmatched. The CDR3 covers 11 residues. The germline V gene encodes CDR1 MNHNS and CDR2 SASEGT. In DNA, the CDR3 is TGTGCCAGCAGTGTACAGGGGGAGCAGTACTTC. Residues: CASSVQGEQYF.

The chain recombines TRBV6-1 with TRBJ1-2; 8 nucleotides agree with TRBD1. The V gene end was trimmed by 4 bases and the J gene end by 8 bases; junction bases not matched to a gene: 12. CDR1 is MNHNS and CDR2 is SASEGT in the germline V gene. The CDR3 loop spans 15 amino acids. In DNA, the CDR3 is TGTGCCAGCAGTGGGACCGGGACAGGCTCACGCGGCTACACCTTC. It encodes CASSGTGTGSRGYTF.

In this sample, this clone turned up a few times. The rearrangement joins TRBV5-1 to TRBJ2-1; 13 bases map to TRBD2. Germline CDR1 and CDR2: SGHRS and YFSETQ. V gave up 2 bases and J gave up 1 base; unmatched junction bases: 3. The CDR3 is 17 amino acids. The CDR3 DNA reads TGCGCCAGCAGCTTTAGGACTAGCGGGGGTTCCTACAATGAGCAGTTCTTC. Protein: CASSFRTSGGSYNEQFF.

The chain couples TRBV11-3 to TRBJ2-2; TRBD1 matches at 10 bases. CDR1 is SGHNT and CDR2 is YENEEA in the germline V gene. The ends lost 4 bases at V and 3 bases at J; junction bases unmatched: 5. The CDR3 runs 16 residues. CDR3 loop: CASSSGQGTYTGELFF. In DNA, the CDR3 is TGTGCCAGCAGCTCGGGACAGGGGACTTACACCGGGGAGCTGTTTTTT. The full variable domain, in which reference TRBV11-3 and TRBJ2-2 provide the parts outside the CDR3, is EAGVVQSPRYKIIEKKQPVAFWCNPISGHNTLYWYLQNLGQGPELLIRYENEEAVDDSQLPKDRFSAERLKGVDSTLKIQPAELGDSAVYLCASSSGQGTYTGELFFGEGSRLTVL.

This chain joins TRBV6-6 and TRBJ1-5; tentative D call: TRBD1 (6 bases). The CDR3 length is 16 residues. Germline values: CDR1 MNHNY, CDR2 SVGAGI (reference sequence). Trimming left V 6 bases short and J 0 bases short, with 15 bases between. CDR3 loop: CASSKAQGNSNQPQHF. CDR3 sequence (DNA): TGTGCCAGCAGCAAAGCTCAGGGGAATAGCAATCAGCCCCAGCATTTT.

This clone has more than one count but fewer than ten. This rearrangement joins TRBV7-3 to TRBJ1-4; 7 bases match TRBD1. The trim removed 5 bases at V and 8 bases at J, leaving 11 bases unmatched. This CDR3 has 15 residues. Germline loops: CDR1 SGHTA, CDR2 FQGTGA. The CDR3 DNA reads as TGTGCCAGCAGCCCAACCGGACAGGTGCCCGAAAAACTGTTTTTT. Translated: CASSPTGQVPEKLFF.

This clone was counted between two and nine times. The J gene is TRBJ1-4, the V gene TRBV2; D may be TRBD1 (5 bases). Germline V gene sequence: CDR1 SNHLY, CDR2 FYNNEI. This CDR3 has 14 amino acids. Trimming removed 4 bases at V and 3 bases at J, with 9 bases between. The CDR3 DNA reads as TGTGCCAGCAGTGGGCCAGGGCCTAATGAAAAACTGTTTTTT. This translates into CASSGPGPNEKLFF.

This rearrangement joins TRBV19 to TRBJ1-4, with no clear D. V lost 1 base to trimming and J lost 4 bases, with 10 bases between them. CDR3 length: 15 residues. CDR1 LNHDA and CDR2 SQIVND come from the germline V gene (reference sequence). The CDR3 protein is CASSIVRGFNEKLFF. CDR3 nucleotides: TGTGCCAGTAGTATAGTACGGGGATTTAATGAAAAACTGTTTTTT.

Regarding this clone: The same CDR3 can be traced to other DNA sequences in this sample. The chain uses TRBV5-1 and TRBJ1-1; TRBD1 is a possible D gene (5 bases). V was trimmed by 1 base and J by 0 bases, leaving 7 bases between them. The CDR3 has 14 residues. The germline CDR1 and CDR2 sequences are SGHRS and YFSETQ. The DNA for the CDR3 is TGCGCCAGCAGCTTGCAGGGCATGAACACTGAAGCTTTCTTT. It translates to CASSLQGMNTEAFF.

The chain has TRBV7-2 and TRBJ2-3; D possibly corresponds to TRBD1 (5 bases). This CDR3 region has 14 residues. Trimming removed 0 bases at V and 1 base at J, with 5 bases between. From germline, CDR1 is SGHTA and CDR2 FQGNSA. The CDR3 nucleotides read TGTGCCAGCAGCTTAGCGGGGCGCACAGATACGCAGTATTTT. Translating gives CASSLAGRTDTQYF.

Only a few counts were recorded for this clone. The CDR3 region has the DNA TGTGCCAGTAGCCCCCGTTGGTCGGGCTACAATGAGCAGTTCTTC. It specifies CASSPRWSGYNEQFF. The chain is built from TRBV19 and TRBJ2-1; no firm D call. The CDR3 length is 15 residues. V dropped 6 bases and J dropped 3 bases, with 15 bases sitting between them. Germline-derived CDR1 and CDR2 are LNHDA and SQIVND (reference sequence). Full variable domain (missing parts from reference TRBV19 and TRBJ2-1): DGGITQSPKYLFRKEGQNVTLSCEQNLNHDAMYWYRQDPGQGLRLIYYSQIVNDFQKGDIAEGYSVSREKKESFPLTVTSAQKNPTAFYLCASSPRWSGYNEQFFGPGTRLTVL.

This chain joins TRBV6-1 and TRBJ1-5, with TRBD1 identical over 7 bases. Trimming took 1 base from V and 5 from J; bases not matched to a gene: 8. The CDR3 is made up of 16 amino acids. CDR1 is MNHNS, CDR2 SASEGT, per germline. CDR3 loop: CASSEGARGFYQPQHF. In DNA form, the CDR3 reads TGTGCCAGCAGTGAAGGAGCCAGGGGGTTTTATCAGCCCCAGCATTTT.

The chain carries TRBV11-2 and TRBJ1-5; 7 positions agree with TRBD1. CDR1 and CDR2 from the germline V gene are SGHAT and FQNNGV. The CDR3 length is 13 residues. V was clipped by 5 bases and J by 4 bases; unmatched bases: 2. For the CDR3, the DNA is TGTGCCAGCAGCAGACAGGGAAATCAGCCCCAGCATTTT. Translation gives CASSRQGNQPQHF.

The chain couples TRBV10-3 to TRBJ1-2; no definite D call. The CDR3 totals 15 residues. V lost 3 bases and J lost 1, with 12 bases in between. Germline CDR1 is ENHRY and CDR2 is SYGVKD. The CDR3 loop is CAISERRVSNYGYTF. The CDR3 bases are TGTGCCATCAGTGAACGGAGGGTTAGTAACTATGGCTACACCTTC.

The V call is TRBV25-1, the J call TRBJ2-3, with TRBD1 matching 8 bases. The CDR3 is 17 residues long. Losses at the gene ends were 4 bases for V and 2 bases for J; bases not matched to a gene: 11. Germline loops: CDR1 MGHDK, CDR2 SYGVNS. The CDR3 DNA sequence: TGTGCCAGCAGTGGACTCGCTAACAGGGGGATCACAGATACGCAGTATTTT. Translating gives CASSGLANRGITDTQYF. The variable domain in full, completed from reference TRBV25-1 and TRBJ2-3, reads EADIYQTPRYLVIGTGKKITLECSQTMGHDKMYWYQQDPGMELHLIHYSYGVNSTEKGDLSSESTVSRIRTEHFPLTLESARPSHTSQYLCASSGLANRGITDTQYFGPGTRLTVL.

This chain connects TRBV7-9 to TRBJ2-3; tentative D call: TRBD2 (7 bases). Trimming cost V 6 bases and J 3 bases, with 16 bases left between them. CDR3 size: 15 residues. The germline V gene has CDR1 SEHNR and CDR2 FQNEAQ (reference sequence). The CDR3 bases are TGTGCCAGCAGTGAACGGGGGGCCGAGACAGATACGCAGTATTTT. It yields the protein CASSERGAETDTQYF.

This clone was seen only a few times. The gene calls are TRBV19 and TRBJ2-7; D gene unclear. V was trimmed by 4 bases and J by 0 bases, leaving 7 bases between them. The CDR3 consists of 13 residues. CDR1 LNHDA and CDR2 SQIVND come from the germline V gene (reference sequence). CDR3 amino acids: CASSTSSSYEQYF. The CDR3 DNA reads as TGTGCCAGTAGTACGTCCAGCTCCTACGAGCAGTACTTC.

This clone was picked up a small number of times. CDR3 residues: CASLAGANTGELFF. CDR3 DNA sequence: TGTGCCAGTCTAGCGGGCGCGAACACCGGGGAGCTGTTTTTT. This rearrangement joins TRBV6-1 to TRBJ2-2; 8 bases align to TRBD2. CDR3 length: 14 amino acids. Unmatched junction bases numbered 3, after V lost 9 bases and J lost 0 bases. Germline assignment: CDR1 MNHNS and CDR2 SASEGT.

The rearrangement uses TRBV30 and TRBJ2-5; 7 bases align to TRBD1. With the DNA end fitting TRBJ2-7 better, the J assignment may be wrong. In germline, CDR1 is GTSNPN, CDR2 SVGIG (reference sequence). The CDR3 sequence is 15 residues long. The CDR3 here is CAWSAGTVGSYEQYF. The DNA of the CDR3 is TGTGCCTGGAGTGCCGGGACAGTGGGATCCTACGAGCAGTACTTC.

The sample holds a few counts of this clone. Additional DNA sequences in this sample encode the identical CDR3. V gene TRBV5-1 combines with J gene TRBJ1-1; TRBD1 agrees at 8 bases. The CDR3 is made up of 13 amino acids. Per germline, CDR1 SGHRS and CDR2 YFSETQ. With 5 bases clipped from V and 1 base from J, the junction kept 1 base outside the gene matches. CDR3 nucleotide sequence: TGCGCCAGCAGTGGACAGGGGAACACTGAAGCTTTCTTT. Its translation: CASSGQGNTEAFF.

The sample holds a few counts of this clone. The chain carries TRBV15 and TRBJ2-1, with 10 bases aligning to TRBD2. V shed 5 bases, J shed 4 bases, and the junction held 8 bases outside the gene matches. The CDR3 sequence is 16 residues long. Per germline, CDR1 LNHNV and CDR2 YYDKDF (reference sequence). CDR3 sequence: CATSPPGLALYNEQFF. In nucleotides, the CDR3 is TGTGCCACCAGCCCTCCGGGACTAGCGTTATACAATGAGCAGTTCTTC.

A few counts support this clone. The chain uses TRBV7-9 and TRBJ2-7; no reliable D call. The CDR3 length is 15 residues. Germline V lookup: CDR1 SEHNR, CDR2 FQNEAQ (reference sequence). V was cut by 5 bases and J by 7 bases, with 21 bases left in between. Written as DNA, the CDR3 is TGTGCCAGCAGCACTACCCAGACGGCTGCGAGGGAGCAGTACTTC. Translating it yields CASSTTQTAAREQYF.

This clone was found a few times. Written as DNA, the CDR3 is TGCGCCAGCAGCCTAGAGGGACAGGGGGCTGGAAACACCATATATTTT. It is translated as CASSLEGQGAGNTIYF. The V and J genes are TRBV4-1 and TRBJ1-3; TRBD1 matches 11 bases. V lost 4 bases, J lost 2 bases, and 4 bases stayed unmatched. The CDR3 has 16 amino acids. The germline V gene encodes CDR1 MGHRA and CDR2 YSYEKL.